The source of this T cell receptor beta chain is a study of blood T cell repertoires in COVID-19. V was clipped by 6 bases and J by 3 bases, with 17 bases between them. The CDR3 spans 15 residues. The germline CDR1 and CDR2 sequences are LNHDA and SQIVND (reference sequence). Some clones are missing from TCRdb's copy, which holds only in-frame ones; the method was immunoSEQ multiplex PCR. The sample contains some 150,000 clones, roughly four fifths of which appear only once. V usage is TRBV19 and J usage is TRBJ1-2, with a possible D match to TRBD1 (6 bases). Sequencing used peripheral blood. The source of this sequence is a woman aged 80 or older in a cohort sampled during active or convalescent COVID-19. DNA of the CDR3: TGTGCCAGTAGCCTACATGGACAGTCTCACTATGGCTACACCTTC. This translates into CASSLHGQSHYGYTF.